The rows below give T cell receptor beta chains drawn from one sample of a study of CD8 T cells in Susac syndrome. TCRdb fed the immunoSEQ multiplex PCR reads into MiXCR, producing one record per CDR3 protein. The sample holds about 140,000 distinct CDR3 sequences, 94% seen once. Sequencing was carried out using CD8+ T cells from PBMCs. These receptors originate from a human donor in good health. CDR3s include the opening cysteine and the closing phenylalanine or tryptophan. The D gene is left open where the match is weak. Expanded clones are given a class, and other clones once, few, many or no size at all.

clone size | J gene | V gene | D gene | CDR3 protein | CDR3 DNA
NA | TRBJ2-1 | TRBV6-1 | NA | CASSPPLVRVMGNEQFF | TGTGCCAGCAGCCCCCCCCTAGTTCGGGTTATGGGCAATGAGCAGTTCTTC
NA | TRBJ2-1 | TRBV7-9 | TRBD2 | CASSSGTSGNNEQFF | TGTGCCAGCAGCTCAGGGACTAGCGGAAACAATGAGCAGTTCTTC
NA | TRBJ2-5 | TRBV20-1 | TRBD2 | CSALAGSETQYF | TGCAGTGCCCTAGCGGGCTCGGAGACCCAGTACTTC
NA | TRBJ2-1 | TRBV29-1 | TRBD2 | CSVNGLAGRPYSYNEQFF | TGCAGCGTTAACGGACTAGCCGGACGCCCATACTCCTACAATGAGCAGTTCTTC
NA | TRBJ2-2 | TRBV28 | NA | CASSPRTHTGELFF | TGTGCCAGCAGTCCTCGGACCCACACCGGGGAGCTGTTTTTT
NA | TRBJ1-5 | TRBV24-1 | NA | CATSVTSNQPQHF | TGTGCCACCAGTGTCACTTCCAATCAGCCCCAGCATTTT
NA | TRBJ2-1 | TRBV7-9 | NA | CASSLANPTDEQFF | TGTGCCAGCAGCTTAGCTAATCCCACGGATGAGCAGTTCTTC
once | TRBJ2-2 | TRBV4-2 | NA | CASSHGTTNTGELFF | TGTGCCAGCAGCCACGGGACGACGAACACCGGGGAGCTGTTTTTT
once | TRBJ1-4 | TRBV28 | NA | CASSQRTAVVDEKLFF | TGTGCCAGCAGCCAAAGGACGGCCGTGGTGGATGAAAAACTGTTTTTT
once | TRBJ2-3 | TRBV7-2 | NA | CASSPERSSTDTQYF | TGTGCCAGCAGCCCTGAGAGATCTAGCACAGATACGCAGTATTTT
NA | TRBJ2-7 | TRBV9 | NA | CASSVDGREQYF | TGTGCCAGCAGCGTAGACGGGCGCGAGCAGTACTTC
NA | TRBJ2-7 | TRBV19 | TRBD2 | CASSIRLAGAYEQYF | TGTGCCAGTAGTATTCGACTAGCGGGAGCCTACGAGCAGTACTTC
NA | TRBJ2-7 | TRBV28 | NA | CASSPGRFYEQYF | TGTGCCAGCAGTCCAGGGCGTTTCTACGAGCAGTACTTC
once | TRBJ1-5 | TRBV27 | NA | CASSLSGGHQPQHF | TGTGCCAGCAGTTTATCAGGGGGACATCAGCCCCAGCATTTT
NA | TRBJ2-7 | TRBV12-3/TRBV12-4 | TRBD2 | CASMGLASESHYEQYF | TGTGCCAGCATGGGACTAGCGTCGGAGTCCCATTACGAGCAGTACTTC
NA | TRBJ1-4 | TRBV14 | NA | CASSQDKGMTNEKLFF | TGTGCCAGCAGCCAGGACAAGGGGATGACTAATGAAAAACTGTTTTTT
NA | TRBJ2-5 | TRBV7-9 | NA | CASSFAGGIQETQYF | TGTGCCAGCAGCTTTGCTGGAGGAATCCAAGAGACCCAGTACTTC
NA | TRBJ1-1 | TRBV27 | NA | CASSPLTFEAFF | TGTGCCAGCAGTCCACTGACGTTTGAAGCTTTCTTT
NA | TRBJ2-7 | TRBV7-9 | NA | CASSLAGSSEQYF | TGTGCCAGCAGCTTAGCAGGCTCCTCCGAGCAGTACTTC
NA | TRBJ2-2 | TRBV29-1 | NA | CSVYLWTGELFF | TGCAGCGTCTACCTTTGGACCGGGGAGCTGTTTTTT
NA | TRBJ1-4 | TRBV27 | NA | CASSPTNEKLFF | TGTGCCAGCAGTCCAACTAATGAAAAACTGTTTTTT
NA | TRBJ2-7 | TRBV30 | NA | CAWSGQGEQYF | TGTGCCTGGAGTGGGCAGGGCGAGCAGTACTTC
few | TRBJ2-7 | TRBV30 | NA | CAWSVGGPYEQYF | TGTGCCTGGAGTGTCGGCGGACCCTACGAGCAGTACTTC
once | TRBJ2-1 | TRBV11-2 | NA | CASSLDGYEQFF | TGTGCCAGCAGCTTAGATGGCTATGAGCAGTTCTTC
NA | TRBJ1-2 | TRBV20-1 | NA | CSAVGLDGYTF | TGCAGTGCTGTGGGGTTGGACGGCTACACCTTC
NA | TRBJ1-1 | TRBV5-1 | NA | CASSPVYADTEAFF | TGCGCCAGCAGCCCGGTTTATGCGGACACTGAAGCTTTCTTT
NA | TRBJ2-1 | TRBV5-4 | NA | CASSFLLGLASGLYNEQFF | TGTGCCAGCAGCTTCTTGCTCGGTCTAGCGTCGGGATTGTACAATGAGCAGTTCTTC
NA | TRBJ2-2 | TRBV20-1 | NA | CSARGGSTGELFF | TGCAGTGCTAGGGGAGGATCCACCGGGGAGCTGTTTTTT
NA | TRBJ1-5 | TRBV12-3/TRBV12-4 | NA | CASSPGGEPQHF | TGTGCCAGCAGTCCCGGGGGCGAGCCCCAGCATTTT
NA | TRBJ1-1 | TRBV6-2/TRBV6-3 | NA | CASNTRMNTEAFF | TGTGCCAGCAACACCCGAATGAACACTGAAGCTTTCTTT
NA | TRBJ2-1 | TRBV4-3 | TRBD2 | CASSAGLAGAHNEQFF | TGCGCCAGCAGTGCTGGACTAGCGGGAGCTCACAATGAGCAGTTCTTC
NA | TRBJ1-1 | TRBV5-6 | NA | CATGGAPDTEAFF | TGTGCCACGGGGGGAGCTCCGGACACTGAAGCTTTCTTT
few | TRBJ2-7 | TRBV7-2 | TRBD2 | CASSLGLAVSEQYF | TGTGCCAGCAGCTTGGGACTAGCGGTTTCCGAGCAGTACTTC
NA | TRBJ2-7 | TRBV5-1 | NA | CASSLVTVNEQYF | TGCGCCAGCAGCTTGGTCACAGTCAACGAGCAGTACTTC
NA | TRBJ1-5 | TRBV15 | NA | CATSRDRNYQPQHF | TGTGCCACCAGCAGAGACAGGAACTATCAGCCCCAGCATTTT
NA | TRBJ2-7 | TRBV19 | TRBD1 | CASSLGQASQEEQYF | TGTGCCAGTAGCCTCGGACAGGCCTCCCAGGAGGAGCAGTACTTC
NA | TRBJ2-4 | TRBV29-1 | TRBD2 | CSVQIAGENIQYF | TGCAGCGTGCAAATAGCGGGAGAAAACATTCAGTACTTC